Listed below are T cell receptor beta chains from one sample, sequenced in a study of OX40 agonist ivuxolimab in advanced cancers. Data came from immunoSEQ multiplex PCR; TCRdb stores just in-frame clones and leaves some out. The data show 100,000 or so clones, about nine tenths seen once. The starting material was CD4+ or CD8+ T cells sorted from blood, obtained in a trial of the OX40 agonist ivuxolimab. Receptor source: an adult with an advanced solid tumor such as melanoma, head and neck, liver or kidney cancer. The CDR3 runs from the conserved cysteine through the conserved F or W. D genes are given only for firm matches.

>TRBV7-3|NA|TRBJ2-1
TGTGCCAGCAGCTTCACCCAGGGAGGGCGGGGGCTCTACAATGAGCAGTTCTTC
CASSFTQGGRGLYNEQFF
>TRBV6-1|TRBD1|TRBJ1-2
TGTGCCAGCAACATCCGGACAGGGTCTACCTATGGCTACACCTTC
CASNIRTGSTYGYTF
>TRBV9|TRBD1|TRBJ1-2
TGTGCCAGCAGCCCCCGGGACAGCCGCACGGCTGACGGCTACACCTTC
CASSPRDSRTADGYTF
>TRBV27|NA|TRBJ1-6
TGTGCCAGCAGCCCAGCTGGGGACGCGTCACCCCTCCACTTT
CASSPAGDASPLHF
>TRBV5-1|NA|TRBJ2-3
TGCGCCAGCAGCAACGCAGTCGGGGCCGTCACAGATACGCAGTATTTT
CASSNAVGAVTDTQYF
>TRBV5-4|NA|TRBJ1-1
TGTGCCAGCAGCGGGGAGACAGAAAACACTGAAGCTTTCTTT
CASSGETENTEAFF
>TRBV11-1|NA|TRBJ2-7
TGTGCCAGCAGCCAAGGGACACCGGGGCCTTGGCAGCAGTACTTC
CASSQGTPGPWQQYF
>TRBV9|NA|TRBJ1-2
TGTGCCAGCAGCGTAGGCTGGGGAAGTGTCGCTAACTATGGCTACACCTTC
CASSVGWGSVANYGYTF
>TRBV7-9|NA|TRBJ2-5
TGTGCCAGCAGCTTAAATCGCGACAGGAGAAAAGAGACCCAGTACTTC
CASSLNRDRRKETQYF
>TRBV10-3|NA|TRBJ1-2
TGTGCCATCAGTGAGTCGATTGTCCGGGGCGGCACTAACTATGGCTACACCTTC
CAISESIVRGGTNYGYTF